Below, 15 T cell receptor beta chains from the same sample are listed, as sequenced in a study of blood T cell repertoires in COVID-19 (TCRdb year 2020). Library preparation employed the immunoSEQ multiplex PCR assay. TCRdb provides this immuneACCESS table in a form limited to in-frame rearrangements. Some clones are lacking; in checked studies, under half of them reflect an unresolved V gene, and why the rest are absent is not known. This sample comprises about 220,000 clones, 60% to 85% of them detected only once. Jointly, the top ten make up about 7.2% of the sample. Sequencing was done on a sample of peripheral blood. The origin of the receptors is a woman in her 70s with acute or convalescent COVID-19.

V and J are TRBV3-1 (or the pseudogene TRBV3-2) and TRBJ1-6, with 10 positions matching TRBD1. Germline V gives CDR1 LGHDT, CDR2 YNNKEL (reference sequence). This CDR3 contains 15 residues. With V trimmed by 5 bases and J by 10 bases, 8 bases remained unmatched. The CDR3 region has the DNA TGTGCCAGCAGCTTCCGGGACAGGGGAGGCTCACCCCTCCACTTT. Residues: CASSFRDRGGSPLHF.

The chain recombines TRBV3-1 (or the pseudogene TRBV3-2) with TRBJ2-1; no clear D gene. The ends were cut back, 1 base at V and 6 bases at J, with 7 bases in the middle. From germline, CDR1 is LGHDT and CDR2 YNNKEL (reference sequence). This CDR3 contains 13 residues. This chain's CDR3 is CASSQVNGNEQFF. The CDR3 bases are TGTGCCAGCAGCCAAGTTAACGGCAATGAGCAGTTCTTC.

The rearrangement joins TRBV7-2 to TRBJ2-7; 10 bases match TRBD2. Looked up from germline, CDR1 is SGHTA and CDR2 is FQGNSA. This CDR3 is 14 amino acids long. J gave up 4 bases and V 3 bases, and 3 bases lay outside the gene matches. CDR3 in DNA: TGTGCCAGCAGCTTCGGGACTAGCGCTTACGAGCAGTACTTC. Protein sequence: CASSFGTSAYEQYF. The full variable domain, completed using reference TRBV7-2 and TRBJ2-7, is GAGVSQSPSNKVTEKGKDVELRCDPISGHTALYWYRQSLGQGLEFLIYFQGNSAPDKSGLPSDRFSAERTGGSVSTLTIQRTQQEDSAVYLCASSFGTSAYEQYFGPGTRLTVT.

This chain's CDR3 is CASSHTSMETQYF. The CDR3 bases are TGTGCCAGCAGTCACACTAGCATGGAGACCCAGTACTTC. J is TRBJ2-5 and V is TRBV12-3 or TRBV12-4, with D possibly TRBD2 on 6 matching bases. Trimming took off 5 bases at V and 5 bases at J, with 12 bases between the two ends. This CDR3 spans 13 amino acids.

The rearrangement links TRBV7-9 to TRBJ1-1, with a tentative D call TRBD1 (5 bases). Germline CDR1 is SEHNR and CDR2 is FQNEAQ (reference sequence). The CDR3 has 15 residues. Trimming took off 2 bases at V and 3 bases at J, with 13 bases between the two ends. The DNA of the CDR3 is TGTGCCAGCAGCTTACAGGGCCCTGCCGACACTGAAGCTTTCTTT. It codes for CASSLQGPADTEAFF. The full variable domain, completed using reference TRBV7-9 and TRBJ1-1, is DTGVSQNPRHKITKRGQNVTFRCDPISEHNRLYWYRQTLGQGPEFLTYFQNEAQLEKSRLLSDRFSAERPKGSFSTLEIQRTEQGDSAMYLCASSLQGPADTEAFFGQGTRLTVV.

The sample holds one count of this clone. CDR3 nucleotide sequence: TGTGCCAGCTCACGGGCAGCCCAAAGCACAGATACGCAGTATTTT. Its translation: CASSRAAQSTDTQYF. J is TRBJ2-3 and V is TRBV18; unclear D gene. Germline values: CDR1 KGHSH, CDR2 LQKENI. This CDR3 has 15 residues. Trimming shortened V by 4 bases and J by 0 bases, and 11 bases separated the two germline ends.

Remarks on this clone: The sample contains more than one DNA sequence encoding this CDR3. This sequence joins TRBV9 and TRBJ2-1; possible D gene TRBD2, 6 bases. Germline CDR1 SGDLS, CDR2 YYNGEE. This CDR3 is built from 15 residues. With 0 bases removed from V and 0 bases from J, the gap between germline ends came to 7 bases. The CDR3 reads CASSVDGGSYNEQFF. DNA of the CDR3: TGTGCCAGCAGCGTAGACGGGGGCTCCTACAATGAGCAGTTCTTC. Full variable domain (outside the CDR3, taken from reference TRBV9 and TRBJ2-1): DSGVTQTPKHLITATGQRVTLRCSPRSGDLSVYWYQQSLDQGLQFLIQYYNGEERAKGNILERFSAQQFPDLHSELNLSSLELGDSALYFCASSVDGGSYNEQFFGPGTRLTVL.

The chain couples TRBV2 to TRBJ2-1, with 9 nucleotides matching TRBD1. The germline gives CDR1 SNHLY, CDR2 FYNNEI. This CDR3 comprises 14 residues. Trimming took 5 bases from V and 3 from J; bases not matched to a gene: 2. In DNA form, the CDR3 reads TGTGCCAGCAGTCGGGGACAGGGCTACAATGAGCAGTTCTTC. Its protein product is CASSRGQGYNEQFF. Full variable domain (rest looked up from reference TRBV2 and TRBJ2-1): EPEVTQTPSHQVTQMGQEVILRCVPISNHLYFYWYRQILGQKVEFLVSFYNNEISEKSEIFDDQFSVERPDGSNFTLKIRSTKLEDSAMYFCASSRGQGYNEQFFGPGTRLTVL.

The CDR3 sequence is CASSLDGSGANVLTF. As DNA, the CDR3 is TGTGCCAGCAGCTTAGACGGCTCTGGGGCCAACGTCCTGACTTTC. The V and J genes are TRBV11-3 and TRBJ2-6; D not resolved. Trimming cost V 0 bases and J 0 bases, with 3 bases left between them. CDR1 is SGHNT and CDR2 is YENEEA in the germline V gene. This CDR3 is 15 amino acids long.

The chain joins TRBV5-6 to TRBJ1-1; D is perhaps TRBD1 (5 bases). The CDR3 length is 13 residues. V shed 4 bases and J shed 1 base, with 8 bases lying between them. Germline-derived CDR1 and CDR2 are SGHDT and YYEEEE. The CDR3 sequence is CASSPQGNTEAFF. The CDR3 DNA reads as TGTGCCAGCAGCCCCCAGGGGAACACTGAAGCTTTCTTT.

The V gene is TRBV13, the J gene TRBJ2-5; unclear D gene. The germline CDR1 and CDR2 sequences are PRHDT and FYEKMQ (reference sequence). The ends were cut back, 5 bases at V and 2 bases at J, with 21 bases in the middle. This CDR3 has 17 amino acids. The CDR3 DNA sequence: TGTGCCAGCAGCGCTCTTGGAGCGCCCGATACGCAAGAGACCCAGTACTTC. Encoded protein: CASSALGAPDTQETQYF.

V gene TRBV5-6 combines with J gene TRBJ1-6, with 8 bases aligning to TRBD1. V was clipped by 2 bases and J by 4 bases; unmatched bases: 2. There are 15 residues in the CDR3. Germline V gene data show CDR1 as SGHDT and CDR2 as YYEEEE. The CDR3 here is CASSFRGLYNSPLHF. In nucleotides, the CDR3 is TGTGCCAGCAGCTTCAGGGGGCTTTATAATTCACCCCTCCACTTT. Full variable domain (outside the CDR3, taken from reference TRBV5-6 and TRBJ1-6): DAGVTQSPTHLIKTRGQQVTLRCSPKSGHDTVSWYQQALGQGPQFIFQYYEEEERQRGNFPDRFSGHQFPNYSSELNVNALLLGDSALYLCASSFRGLYNSPLHFGNGTRLTVT.

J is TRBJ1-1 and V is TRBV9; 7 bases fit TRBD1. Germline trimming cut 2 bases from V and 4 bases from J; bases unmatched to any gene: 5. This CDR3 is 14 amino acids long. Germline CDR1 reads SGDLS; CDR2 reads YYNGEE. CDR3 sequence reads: CASSVGQLSTEAFF. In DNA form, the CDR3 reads TGTGCCAGCAGCGTGGGACAGCTCAGCACTGAAGCTTTCTTT.

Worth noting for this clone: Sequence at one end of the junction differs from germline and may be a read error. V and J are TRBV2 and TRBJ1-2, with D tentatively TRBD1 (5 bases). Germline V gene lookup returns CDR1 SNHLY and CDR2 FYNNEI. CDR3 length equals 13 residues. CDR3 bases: TGTGCCAGCAGTCAAGCAAGGGGTAACGGCTACACCTTC. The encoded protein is CASSQARGNGYTF. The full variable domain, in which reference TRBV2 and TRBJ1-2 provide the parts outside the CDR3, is EPEVTQTPSHQVTQMGQEVILRCVPISNHLYFYWYRQILGQKVEFLVSFYNNEISEKSEIFDDQFSVERPDGSNFTLKIRSTKLEDSAMYFCASSQARGNGYTFGSGTRLTVV.

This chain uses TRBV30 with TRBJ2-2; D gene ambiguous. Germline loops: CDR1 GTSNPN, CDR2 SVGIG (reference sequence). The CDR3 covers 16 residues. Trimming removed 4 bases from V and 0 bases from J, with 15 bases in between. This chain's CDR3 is CAWKKESTANTGELFF. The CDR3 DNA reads TGTGCCTGGAAAAAAGAAAGTACGGCGAACACCGGGGAGCTGTTTTTT. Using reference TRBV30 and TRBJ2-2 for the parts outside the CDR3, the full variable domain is SQTIHQWPATLVQPVGSPLSLECTVEGTSNPNLYWYRQAAGRGLQLLFYSVGIGQISSEVPQNLSASRPQDRQFILSSKKLLLSDSGFYLCAWKKESTANTGELFFGEGSRLTVL.